The T cell receptor beta chain under discussion was sequenced for a study of shared clonotypes between healthy human individuals. Broader study findings: Approximately 5.1% was the fraction of naive CD4 clonotypes found shared across several donors. Sampling used blood alone; tissue repertoires probably differ.

The naive CD8 fraction comprised CD45RO-negative cells positively selected for CCR7 and excluded terminally differentiated effector memory CD45RA+ cells. Germline CDR1 and CDR2: SGHVS and FQNEAQ. Trimming stripped 3 bases from V and 7 bases from J, with 19 bases between. CDR3 size: 16 residues. Clones were read by immunoSEQ multiplex PCR, and TCRdb kept only the in-frame ones, dropping some. This repertoire shows some 630,000 clones, approximately 96% found once; its top ten account for roughly 0.1%. A word on this clone: Its antigen is not known.

This sequence originates from a woman in her thirties in good health. This chain joins TRBV7-8 and TRBJ2-1, with D perhaps TRBD1 or TRBD2 (6 bases each). The sequencing sample was made of naive CD8+ T cells sorted from blood. As DNA, the CDR3 is TGTGCCAGCAGCTTGGGGGGCGGATTTCCGGGTAATGAGCAGTTCTTC. Its protein is CASSLGGGFPGNEQFF.